This T cell receptor (beta chain) was identified during a study of early T cells in non-severe SARS-CoV-2 infection. Whole-study context: Bulk RNA isolated from unsorted whole blood underwent sequencing; chains were not paired.

Germline loops: CDR1 SGHRS, CDR2 YFSETQ. This CDR3 comprises 12 residues. V shed 1 base and J shed 8 bases, with 9 bases lying between them. Individual cDNA molecules were tagged with unique molecular identifiers. Via MiXCR, TCRdb re-called the 5' RACE reads, giving one row per CDR3 protein. The sample holds around 84,000 distinct CDR3 sequences, 12% seen once. This clonotype has a single count. The sequenced sample consisted of whole blood. The gene calls are TRBV5-1 and TRBJ1-1, with D perhaps TRBD1 (5 bases). The TCR was taken from an adult who was a healthcare worker with PCR-confirmed SARS-CoV-2 infection or an uninfected control (not recorded which). The CDR3 protein is CASSLLGPEAFF. The CDR3, as DNA: TGCGCCAGCAGCTTGCTGGGACCCGAAGCTTTCTTT.